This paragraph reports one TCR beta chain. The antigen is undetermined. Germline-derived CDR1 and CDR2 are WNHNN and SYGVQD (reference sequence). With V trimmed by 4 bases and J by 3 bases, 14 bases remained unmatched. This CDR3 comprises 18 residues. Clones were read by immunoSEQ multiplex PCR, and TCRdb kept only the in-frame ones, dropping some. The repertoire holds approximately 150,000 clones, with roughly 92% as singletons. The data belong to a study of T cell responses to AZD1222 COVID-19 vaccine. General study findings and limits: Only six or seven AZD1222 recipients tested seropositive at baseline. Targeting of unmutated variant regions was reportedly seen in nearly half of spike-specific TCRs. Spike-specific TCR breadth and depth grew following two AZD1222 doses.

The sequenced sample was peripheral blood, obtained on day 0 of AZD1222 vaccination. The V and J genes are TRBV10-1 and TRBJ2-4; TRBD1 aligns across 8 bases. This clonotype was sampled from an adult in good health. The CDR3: CASSAGGAQGRGKNIQYF. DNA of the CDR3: TGCGCCAGCAGTGCAGGGGGCGCCCAGGGGAGAGGCAAAAACATTCAGTACTTC.